This T cell receptor beta chain was sequenced for a study of radiation and T cells in renal cell carcinoma. Study details: Nephrectomy followed 15 Gy stereotactic body radiation by 4 weeks. Findings and caveats of the study: In blood, top tumor clones expanded by 2 weeks, shrinking by 4.

This clone was seen more than once but under ten times. What it recognizes is unknown. The time point is: blood 2 weeks post-SBRT. Regarding treatment: 15 Gy SBRT to primary tumor, nephrectomy 4 weeks later. V was cut by 1 base and J by 0 bases, with 10 bases left in between. CDR1 LNHDA and CDR2 SQIVND come from the germline V gene (reference sequence). CDR3 length: 15 amino acids. Assay used: immunoSEQ multiplex PCR; TCRdb lists only in-frame clones, some missing. The sample has roughly 120,000 clones, approximately 75% seen once. The input for sequencing was blood, taken from a patient whose treatment included radiotherapy and nephrectomy. The TCR sequence derives from a woman aged 60-75 years with renal cell carcinoma. The chain is built from TRBV19 and TRBJ2-7; D unresolved. The DNA of the CDR3 is TGTGCCAGTAGTATAGCGTCCCTGGACTCCTACGAGCAGTACTTC. It encodes CASSIASLDSYEQYF. Full variable domain (rest looked up from reference TRBV19 and TRBJ2-7): DGGITQSPKYLFRKEGQNVTLSCEQNLNHDAMYWYRQDPGQGLRLIYYSQIVNDFQKGDIAEGYSVSREKKESFPLTVTSAQKNPTAFYLCASSIASLDSYEQYFGPGTRLTVT.